This entry lists 20 T cell receptor beta chains sequenced from one sample in a study of T cells after yellow fever vaccination. MiXCR, run by TCRdb on the 5' RACE reads, gives a single entry per CDR3 protein. In the table there are more than 250,000 distinct CDR3 sequences, around 6.8% of which are singletons. The sequencing here drew on PBMCs, taken about 41 days after the first yellow fever vaccination. The receptors here all came from a man younger than 35 who received the YFV17D yellow fever vaccine.

This clonotype was seen more than once but under ten times. The chain has TRBV3-1 and TRBJ1-2; D uncertain. In germline, CDR1 is LGHDT, CDR2 YNNKEL (reference sequence). CDR3 size: 14 residues. Trimming cost V 4 bases and J 0 bases, with 9 bases left between them. This CDR3 is CASSRWTSNYGYTF. CDR3 bases: TGTGCCAGCAGCCGATGGACTTCTAACTATGGCTACACCTTC.

This clonotype came up many times. The J gene is TRBJ2-5, the V gene TRBV12-3 or TRBV12-4; D is uncertain. This CDR3 contains 11 residues. Trimming pared 3 bases from V and 7 bases from J, leaving 6 bases between. The CDR3 spells CASSLRRTQYF. The CDR3 region has the DNA TGTGCCAGCAGTTTGAGAAGGACCCAGTACTTC.

This clonotype was detected a few times. The chain links TRBV11-2 to TRBJ2-7; D ambiguous. Germline CDR1 SGHAT, CDR2 FQNNGV. The CDR3 runs to 13 residues. The V and J ends lost 3 bases and 7 bases respectively, with 13 bases between them. CDR3 in DNA: TGTGCCAGCAGCTTCTCCCCTTTTGGTGAGCAGTACGTC. This gives the protein CASSFSPFGEQYV.

Many counts were recorded for this clonotype. The chain recombines TRBV7-2 with TRBJ2-3; 10 nucleotides line up with TRBD2. The CDR3 is 16 residues long. Germline V gene sequence: CDR1 SGHTA, CDR2 FQGNSA. With 2 bases clipped from V and 4 bases from J, the junction kept 6 bases outside the gene matches. CDR3 DNA: TGTGCCAGCAGCTTAAGCAGCGGGGGGGCAGCAGATACGCAGTATTTT. Protein product: CASSLSSGGAADTQYF.

The chain employs TRBV12-3 or TRBV12-4 and TRBJ1-2; TRBD1 matches at 9 bases. Trimming cost V 8 bases and J 14 bases; bases outside gene matches: 18. The CDR3 has 14 amino acids. DNA for the CDR3: TGTGCCAGCGGCCAAAGGCCTAGGGACAGGGAAGGAACCTTC. Protein: CASGQRPRDREGTF.

In the case of this clonotype: One junction end does not reproduce the germline sequence, and a read error may be involved. This rearrangement joins TRBV10-1 to TRBJ1-1; no clear D gene. The length of the CDR3 is 13 residues. Germline V gene lookup returns CDR1 WNHNN and CDR2 SYGVQD (reference sequence). The CDR3 DNA reads as TGCGTCAGCAGTGAGAATCGTGGCACTGAAGCTTTCTTT. This codes for CVSSENRGTEAFF.

This clonotype occurred many times. The chain joins TRBV13 to TRBJ2-2, with no clear D. The germline V and J ends were trimmed by 3 bases and 4 bases, with 12 bases remaining between them. The CDR3 covers 15 residues. CDR1 is PRHDT, CDR2 FYEKMQ, per germline (reference sequence). The CDR3 here is CASSLRVTGTGELFF. Written as DNA, the CDR3 is TGTGCCAGCAGCTTGCGAGTCACGGGCACCGGGGAGCTGTTTTTT.

A few counts support this clonotype. The chain has TRBV20-1 and TRBJ1-6; unclear D gene. The germline V gene has CDR1 DFQATT and CDR2 SNEGSKA (reference sequence). The CDR3 consists of 14 residues. V was pared by 6 bases and J by 7 bases, with 16 bases between. As DNA, the CDR3 is TGCAGTGCAACCTTACCGGGTTTCAATTCACCCCTCCACTTT. Translated, it gives CSATLPGFNSPLHF.

The sample holds a few counts of this clonotype. The J gene is TRBJ2-2, the V gene TRBV20-1; 7 nucleotides align to TRBD1. CDR3 size: 17 residues. After removal of 0 bases from V and 3 bases from J, the junction contained 10 bases not matched to a gene. CDR1 and CDR2 from the germline V gene are DFQATT and SNEGSKA (reference sequence). The CDR3 sequence is CSARDTMTGTHTGELFF. The CDR3 DNA is TGCAGTGCTAGAGATACAATGACAGGGACGCACACCGGGGAGCTGTTTTTT.

There are many counts of this clonotype. The chain couples TRBV5-4 to TRBJ2-2; a weak D match, TRBD2 (6 bases). Trimming left V 6 bases short and J 6 bases short, with 12 bases between. Per the germline V gene, CDR1 is SGHNT and CDR2 is YYREEE (reference sequence). This CDR3 is built from 13 residues. This CDR3 reads CASTPREAGELFF. CDR3 nucleotide sequence: TGTGCCAGCACCCCTAGGGAGGCCGGGGAGCTGTTTTTT.

This clonotype showed up many times. The CDR3 DNA follows: TGTGCCAGCAGCTTCTCCCCACGCGGTCATGAGCAGTTCTTC. Translation: CASSFSPRGHEQFF. The V gene is TRBV7-2, the J gene TRBJ2-1, with D uncertain. The CDR3 spans 14 residues. V gave up 3 bases and J gave up 8 bases, with 14 bases separating them. Per germline, CDR1 SGHTA and CDR2 FQGNSA.

This chain connects TRBV12-3 or TRBV12-4 to TRBJ2-1; tentatively, D is TRBD2 (6 bases). V lost 3 bases to trimming and J lost 5 bases, with 11 bases between them. The CDR3 is 14 residues long. CDR3 in amino acids: CASSFTGVNNEQFF. The CDR3 bases are TGTGCCAGCAGTTTTACGGGGGTGAACAATGAGCAGTTCTTC.

The sample holds a few counts of this clonotype. This rearrangement joins TRBV12-3 or TRBV12-4 to TRBJ1-4, with 10 nucleotides matching TRBD1. The junction had 4 bases not matched to a gene; V was cut back by 6 bases and J by 3 bases. This CDR3 spans 15 amino acids. CDR3 in DNA: TGTGCCAGCAGCCGGGGACAGGGGCCTAATGAAAAACTGTTTTTT. Translated, it gives CASSRGQGPNEKLFF.

This CDR3 is CAIWGGSSSYEQYF. In nucleotides, the CDR3 is TGTGCCATCTGGGGGGGGTCCAGCTCCTACGAGCAGTACTTC. The rearrangement uses TRBV10-3 and TRBJ2-7; TRBD2 matches 7 bases. There are 14 residues in the CDR3. J gave up 0 bases and V 8 bases, and 7 bases lay outside the gene matches. CDR1 and CDR2 (germline): ENHRY, SYGVKD.

Only a few counts were recorded for this clonotype. The V gene is TRBV7-8, the J gene TRBJ2-1; 9 bases fit TRBD2. This CDR3 region has 15 residues. V lost 7 bases to trimming and J lost 5 bases; unmatched junction nucleotides: 9. Germline CDR1 is SGHVS and CDR2 is FQNEAQ. The CDR3 DNA is TGTGCCAGCACCTCATTAGCGGGGGCGAACAATGAGCAGTTCTTC. Its translation: CASTSLAGANNEQFF.

The chain links TRBV5-1 to TRBJ2-6; the match to TRBD1 covers 7 bases. The CDR3 length is 15 residues. V trimming: 6 bases; J trimming: 3 bases; junction bases outside the gene matches: 6. Germline CDR1 and CDR2: SGHRS and YFSETQ. CDR3 bases: TGCGCCAGCACAGGGGGTCCAGGTGGGGCCAACGTCCTGACTTTC. Translating it yields CASTGGPGGANVLTF.

The V call is TRBV7-2, the J call TRBJ2-1; no clear D gene. The CDR3 has 14 residues. Trimming left V 6 bases short and J 5 bases short, with 14 bases between. Germline CDR1 reads SGHTA; CDR2 reads FQGNSA. CDR3 sequence reads: CASSRQRGDNEQFF. The CDR3 DNA follows: TGTGCCAGCAGTCGACAAAGAGGAGACAATGAGCAGTTCTTC.

This clonotype was seen ten or more times. The chain is built from TRBV6-2 or TRBV6-3 and TRBJ1-6; TRBD1 matches 8 bases. With 6 bases clipped from V and 2 bases from J, the junction kept 6 bases outside the gene matches. Germline assignment: CDR1 MNHEY and CDR2 SVGEGT. The CDR3 consists of 16 residues. The CDR3 reads CASRGTGRTYNSPLHF. The CDR3 coding sequence is TGTGCCAGCAGAGGGACAGGTCGGACCTATAATTCACCCCTCCACTTT.

The genes are TRBV15 and TRBJ1-2, with a possible D match to TRBD1 (5 bases). Germline CDR1 LNHNV, CDR2 YYDKDF (reference sequence). Trimming stripped 3 bases from V and 7 bases from J, with 12 bases between. CDR3 size: 13 residues. In nucleotides, the CDR3 is TGTGCCACCAGCAGGAGCAGGGAGCCTGGCTACACCTTC. It yields the protein CATSRSREPGYTF. Complete variable domain (other parts from reference TRBV15 and TRBJ1-2): DAMVIQNPRYQVTQFGKPVTLSCSQTLNHNVMYWYQQKSSQAPKLLFHYYDKDFNNEADTPDNFQSRRPNTSFCFLDIRSPGLGDTAMYLCATSRSREPGYTFGSGTRLTVV.

This clonotype occurred a few times. The V call is TRBV7-2, the J call TRBJ2-3, with D possibly TRBD1 on 5 matching bases. Germline values: CDR1 SGHTA, CDR2 FQGNSA. With 3 bases removed from V and 9 bases from J, the gap between germline ends came to 7 bases. The CDR3 spans 11 residues. The CDR3 reads CASSLGRTQYF. The CDR3 nucleotides read TGTGCCAGCAGCTTGGGGCGAACGCAGTATTTT.